This T cell receptor (beta chain) comes out of a study of T cells after yellow fever vaccination. V lost 0 bases to trimming and J lost 5 bases, with 8 bases between them. The CDR3 covers 15 residues. Germline CDR1 reads LGHDT; CDR2 reads YNNKEL (reference sequence). TCRdb ran MiXCR on the 5' RACE reads and lists one entry per CDR3 protein. Of roughly 520,000 distinct CDR3 sequences in the sample, 20% to 25% were seen once. This clonotype was observed a handful of times. This specimen was PBMCs, taken roughly 23 days after the first yellow fever vaccination. The sequence was obtained from a man younger than 30 who received the YFV17D yellow fever vaccine. V and J are TRBV3-1 and TRBJ1-6; D not certain. CDR3 residues: CASSQEDLDNSPLHF. The CDR3 region has the DNA TGTGCCAGCAGCCAAGAGGACCTGGATAATTCACCCCTCCACTTT.